The 21 T cell receptor beta chains below come from one sample, sequenced in a study of blood T cell repertoires in COVID-19. TCRdb's copy holds only in-frame clones and misses some; the assay was immunoSEQ multiplex PCR. The sample shows a few hundred thousand clones, around 87% of them seen only once. Sequenced input: peripheral blood. These receptors were collected from a woman aged 25 to 45 with COVID-19, enrolled during active disease.

The chain recombines TRBV5-1 with TRBJ2-7; 8 bases agree with TRBD1. The CDR3 has 14 amino acids. Germline loops: CDR1 SGHRS, CDR2 YFSETQ. The ends lost 3 bases at V and 3 bases at J; junction bases unmatched: 5. The CDR3 region is CASSSDREGYEQYF. The DNA for the CDR3 is TGCGCCAGCAGCTCGGACAGGGAAGGCTACGAGCAGTACTTC.

This clone appeared a single time. V is TRBV5-1 and J is TRBJ2-7; TRBD1 agrees at 11 bases. Germline assignment: CDR1 SGHRS and CDR2 YFSETQ. The V gene end was trimmed by 4 bases and the J gene end by 0 bases; junction bases not matched to a gene: 6. The CDR3 runs 16 residues. DNA of the CDR3: TGCGCCAGCAGCCCCCGGACAGGGGGCTTCTCCTACGAGCAGTACTTC. This gives the protein CASSPRTGGFSYEQYF.

For this clone: Within the sample, other DNA sequences also encode this same CDR3. V and J are TRBV18 and TRBJ2-7, with D possibly matching TRBD2 (5 bases). From germline, CDR1 is KGHSH and CDR2 LQKENI. The CDR3 runs to 13 residues. The V end was cut by 3 bases, the J end by 2 bases, with 8 bases between. The CDR3 DNA reads as TGTGCCAGCTCACCCGGACTGGCCTACGAGCAGTACTTC. Protein sequence: CASSPGLAYEQYF.

The chain employs TRBV30 and TRBJ2-7; 10 nucleotides line up with TRBD2. The CDR3 extends over 15 amino acids. The trim removed 2 bases at V and 2 bases at J, leaving 6 bases unmatched. CDR1 is GTSNPN, CDR2 SVGIG, per germline (reference sequence). The CDR3 loop reads CAWSPTSGITYEQYF. The DNA of the CDR3 is TGTGCCTGGAGTCCAACTAGCGGGATCACCTACGAGCAGTACTTC.

The rearrangement joins TRBV30 to TRBJ2-7; perhaps TRBD2 as D (6 bases). V gave up 3 bases and J gave up 3 bases, with 15 bases separating them. The CDR3 is 14 amino acids. Per germline, CDR1 GTSNPN and CDR2 SVGIG (reference sequence). As DNA, the CDR3 is TGTGCCTGGAGCCCCGGGCCGGGGGTCTACGAGCAGTACTTC. Translating gives CAWSPGPGVYEQYF.

The rearrangement links TRBV28 to TRBJ1-1; 7 nucleotides agree with TRBD1. The CDR3 has 13 amino acids. The germline V gene encodes CDR1 MDHEN and CDR2 SYDVKM. V dropped 5 bases and J dropped 4; count of bases not matched to a gene: 4. The CDR3 DNA is TGTGCCAGCAGTATCACAGGGGCCACTGAAGCTTTCTTT. Protein: CASSITGATEAFF.

J is TRBJ1-1 and V is TRBV5-1; no definite D call. V gave up 0 bases and J gave up 3 bases, with 12 bases separating them. Germline CDR1 is SGHRS and CDR2 is YFSETQ. The CDR3 loop spans 15 amino acids. Written as DNA, the CDR3 is TGCGCCAGCAGCTTGGAGGCAGGCCCGCACACTGAAGCTTTCTTT. It is translated as CASSLEAGPHTEAFF.

This chain links TRBV2 with TRBJ2-3; perhaps TRBD2 as D (6 bases). This CDR3 has 13 amino acids. Trimming shortened V by 6 bases and J by 6 bases, and 13 bases separated the two germline ends. The V gene's germline CDR1 is SNHLY and CDR2 FYNNEI. CDR3 in DNA: TGTGCCAGCAGGGTTAGCGGCGGCGATACGCAGTATTTT. Translation: CASRVSGGDTQYF. The whole variable domain, filled in from reference TRBV2 and TRBJ2-3, reads EPEVTQTPSHQVTQMGQEVILRCVPISNHLYFYWYRQILGQKVEFLVSFYNNEISEKSEIFDDQFSVERPDGSNFTLKIRSTKLEDSAMYFCASRVSGGDTQYFGPGTRLTVL.

The chain links TRBV5-4 to TRBJ1-2; tentative D call: TRBD1 (6 bases). Germline V gene sequence: CDR1 SGHNT, CDR2 YYREEE (reference sequence). The ends were cut back, 3 bases at V and 5 bases at J, with 17 bases in the middle. The CDR3 runs 15 residues. The CDR3 spells CASSSQGHRLYGYTF. CDR3 in DNA: TGTGCCAGCAGCTCGCAGGGACACCGACTTTATGGCTACACCTTC.

This clone was observed a few times. The DNA of the CDR3 is TGTGCCAGCAGCGTCCGGGGAGGGACTAATGAAAAACTGTTTTTT. Residues: CASSVRGGTNEKLFF. This rearrangement joins TRBV9 to TRBJ1-4; D unresolved. Trimming took off 2 bases at V and 2 bases at J, with 10 bases between the two ends. The germline gives CDR1 SGDLS, CDR2 YYNGEE. This CDR3 spans 15 amino acids.

The rearrangement joins TRBV4-3 to TRBJ2-6; D is unclear. The CDR3 extends over 16 amino acids. Trimming cost V 0 bases and J 0 bases, with 6 bases left between them. The germline CDR1 and CDR2 sequences are LGHNA and YSLEER. The CDR3 region is CASSQEISSGANVLTF. CDR3 DNA sequence: TGCGCCAGCAGCCAAGAAATCTCCTCTGGGGCCAACGTCCTGACTTTC.

The chain recombines TRBV9 with TRBJ2-7, with TRBD2 matching 8 bases. The CDR3 is 15 amino acids. The trim removed 2 bases at V and 3 bases at J, leaving 7 bases unmatched. The germline CDR1 and CDR2 sequences are SGDLS and YYNGEE. CDR3 sequence reads: CASSVAGTSDYEQYF. The DNA for the CDR3 is TGTGCCAGCAGCGTCGCCGGGACTAGTGACTACGAGCAGTACTTC. The full variable domain, its missing parts supplied by reference TRBV9 and TRBJ2-7, is DSGVTQTPKHLITATGQRVTLRCSPRSGDLSVYWYQQSLDQGLQFLIQYYNGEERAKGNILERFSAQQFPDLHSELNLSSLELGDSALYFCASSVAGTSDYEQYFGPGTRLTVT.

This clone has a single count. The chain has TRBV9 and TRBJ2-3; 9 bases line up with TRBD2. V shed 0 bases and J 4 bases; nucleotides not matched to a gene: 9. The CDR3 spans 17 residues. CDR1 SGDLS and CDR2 YYNGEE come from the germline V gene. The CDR3, as DNA: TGTGCCAGCAGCGTAGATCCTAGCGGGACGGTCGCAGATACGCAGTATTTT. As protein: CASSVDPSGTVADTQYF.

This sequence joins TRBV19 and TRBJ1-2, with TRBD1 as a possible D gene (5 bases). The CDR3 runs 14 residues. The ends were cut back, 6 bases at V and 8 bases at J, with 19 bases in the middle. Germline V lookup: CDR1 LNHDA, CDR2 SQIVND (reference sequence). CDR3 bases: TGTGCCAGTAGATTCAACGGGCAGGGCCAAGGCTACACCTTC. Protein: CASRFNGQGQGYTF.

The chain uses TRBV19 and TRBJ1-2; D is possibly TRBD1 (5 bases). The CDR3 length is 15 residues. V lost 0 bases, J lost 4 bases, and 12 bases lay in between. Germline-derived CDR1 and CDR2 are LNHDA and SQIVND (reference sequence). CDR3 bases: TGTGCCAGTAGTATAGATCTGCCAGGGATCTATGGCTACACCTTC. Protein: CASSIDLPGIYGYTF.

This chain connects TRBV9 to TRBJ2-7; TRBD2 aligns across 7 bases. V was pared by 3 bases and J by 3 bases, with 9 bases of the junction left unmatched. CDR1 is SGDLS, CDR2 YYNGEE, per germline. The CDR3 contains 15 residues. DNA for the CDR3: TGTGCCAGCAGCGCCCAGCTAGCGGCCGACTACGAGCAGTACTTC. This codes for CASSAQLAADYEQYF.

This clone has a single count. The V gene is TRBV2, the J gene TRBJ2-5, with 9 bases lining up with TRBD2. Germline V lookup: CDR1 SNHLY, CDR2 FYNNEI. This CDR3 region has 13 residues. V lost 8 bases, J lost 5 bases, and 6 bases stayed unmatched. CDR3 sequence (DNA): TGTGCCAGCTTTGTAGCGGGAGCGGAGACCCAGTACTTC. Protein product: CASFVAGAETQYF.

V and J are TRBV19 and TRBJ2-3; 12 bases fit TRBD1. The CDR3 loop spans 18 amino acids. Germline loops: CDR1 LNHDA, CDR2 SQIVND (reference sequence). The V segment lost 2 bases and the J segment 4 bases; nucleotides outside the gene matches: 10. CDR3 residues: CASSIIRPGTGGADTQYF. The CDR3 DNA sequence: TGTGCCAGTAGTATAATAAGACCCGGGACAGGGGGCGCAGATACGCAGTATTTT.

The chain links TRBV30 to TRBJ2-2; D is unresolved. Trimming removed 1 base at V and 0 bases at J, with 6 bases between. Germline loops: CDR1 GTSNPN, CDR2 SVGIG (reference sequence). The CDR3 extends over 14 amino acids. The CDR3 DNA sequence: TGTGCCTGGAGTGGACAAACGAACACCGGGGAGCTGTTTTTT. Protein product: CAWSGQTNTGELFF.

The J gene is TRBJ1-1, the V gene TRBV29-1; TRBD1 aligns across 7 bases. The CDR3 runs 13 residues. From germline, CDR1 is SQVTM and CDR2 ANQGSEA. The junction had 7 bases not matched to a gene; V was cut back by 7 bases and J by 2 bases. The CDR3 loop is CSALGQANTEAFF. CDR3 nucleotide sequence: TGCAGCGCATTAGGACAGGCTAACACTGAAGCTTTCTTT.

Notes on this clone: Other DNA sequences of this sample code for an identical CDR3. The chain combines TRBV18 with TRBJ2-5, with 8 bases identical to TRBD1. Germline values: CDR1 KGHSH, CDR2 LQKENI. V dropped 6 bases and J dropped 1; count of bases not matched to a gene: 7. CDR3 length: 15 residues. CDR3 DNA sequence: TGTGCCAGCTCCCCCCAGGGGGCGGGCCAAGAGACCCAGTACTTC. Its translation: CASSPQGAGQETQYF.